This paragraph covers one T cell receptor (beta chain) sequence. The data stem from a study of blood T cells in healthy people across ages. This CDR3 contains 15 residues. Germline CDR1 LNHNV, CDR2 YYDKDF (reference sequence). V lost 1 base to trimming and J lost 2 bases; unmatched junction nucleotides: 4. A sample-barcoded 5' primer and a J-beta primer mix were used in a second PCR of roughly 6 to 11 cycles. TCRdb independently ran MiXCR on the 5' RACE reads; one entry per CDR3 protein. The sample lists hundreds of thousands of distinct CDR3 sequences, under 70% seen once, with approximately 40% in the top ten.

The TCR originated in a man in his 60s in good health. This sequence joins TRBV15 and TRBJ2-5; 7 bases map to TRBD2. Input material: blood. The DNA for the CDR3 is TGTGCCACCAGCAGAGGGGGGGGTCGGCAAGAGACCCAGTACTTC. It is translated as CATSRGGGRQETQYF.